This T cell receptor beta chain was profiled in a study of blood T cell repertoires in COVID-19. Losses at the gene ends were 3 bases for V and 4 bases for J; bases not matched to a gene: 10. The CDR3 length is 16 residues. Germline CDR1 and CDR2: KGHSH and LQKENI. Using immunoSEQ multiplex PCR, the repertoire was profiled, and TCRdb retains in-frame clones only, with some absent. This table has 370,000 or so clones, roughly four fifths appearing once. The receptor was derived from a human donor with acute or convalescent COVID-19. The donor label of this sample is uncertain. The rearrangement joins TRBV18 to TRBJ1-2; the match to TRBD1 covers 8 bases. Sequencing input: peripheral blood. This CDR3 reads CASSPGTGFLTYGYTF. CDR3 sequence (DNA): TGTGCCAGCTCACCGGGGACAGGCTTCTTGACCTATGGCTACACCTTC.